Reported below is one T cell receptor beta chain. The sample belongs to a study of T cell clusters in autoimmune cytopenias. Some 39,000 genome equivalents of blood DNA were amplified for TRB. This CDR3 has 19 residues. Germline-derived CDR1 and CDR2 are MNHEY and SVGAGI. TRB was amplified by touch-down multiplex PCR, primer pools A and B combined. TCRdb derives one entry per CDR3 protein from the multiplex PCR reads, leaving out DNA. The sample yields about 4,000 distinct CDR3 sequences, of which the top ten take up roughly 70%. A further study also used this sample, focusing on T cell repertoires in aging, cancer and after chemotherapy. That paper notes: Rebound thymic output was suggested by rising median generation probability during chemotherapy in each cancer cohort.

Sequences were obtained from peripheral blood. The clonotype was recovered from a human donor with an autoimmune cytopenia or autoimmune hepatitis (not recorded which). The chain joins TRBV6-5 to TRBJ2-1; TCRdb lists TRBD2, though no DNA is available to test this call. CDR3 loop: CASSTSSGLAGRFYNEQFF.